This passage covers 22 T cell receptor beta chains from one sample sequenced in a study of blood T cell repertoires in COVID-19. The protocol was immunoSEQ multiplex PCR, while the TCRdb copy is restricted to in-frame clones and leaves out a portion. The sample shows 150,000 or so clones, just under 85% of them seen only once. Specimen: peripheral blood. The receptors derive from a woman older than 75 with acute or convalescent COVID-19.

This chain links TRBV6-5 with TRBJ2-2; D is undetermined. The CDR3 consists of 13 residues. Germline CDR1 reads MNHEY; CDR2 reads SVGAGI. The V end lost 6 bases, the J end lost 4 bases, and 9 bases lay between the germline ends. The CDR3 protein is CASRGAGTGELFF. The CDR3 bases are TGTGCCAGCAGGGGCGCCGGCACCGGGGAGCTGTTTTTT.

The J gene is TRBJ2-5, the V gene TRBV1; TRBD2, the table's D call, was not compared with the DNA. TRBV1 is recorded as a pseudogene. The CDR3 consists of 13 residues. The DNA of the CDR3 is TGCACCAGCAGCCAAGCGGGGGGGGAGACCCAGTACTTC. Encoded protein: CTSSQAGGETQYF.

The chain's CDR3 is CASSLTAANTEAFF. In DNA form, the CDR3 reads TGTGCCAGCAGCTTGACAGCAGCGAACACTGAAGCTTTCTTT. The V and J genes are TRBV7-2 and TRBJ1-1; possibly TRBD1 for D (5 bases). V lost 3 bases and J 1 base, leaving 9 bases between the germline ends. Germline CDR1 SGHTA, CDR2 FQGNSA. The CDR3 length is 14 residues.

The CDR3 spells CASKTGLNTEAFF. In DNA, the CDR3 is TGTGCCAGCAAGACAGGGCTGAACACTGAAGCTTTCTTT. The chain recombines TRBV6-5 with TRBJ1-1, with 7 positions matching TRBD1. The ends lost 7 bases at V and 0 bases at J; junction bases unmatched: 2. The CDR3 loop spans 13 amino acids. The V gene's germline CDR1 is MNHEY and CDR2 SVGAGI.

The chain is built from TRBV5-1 and TRBJ2-5; D is unclear. The CDR3 totals 15 residues. Trimming removed 0 bases from V and 2 bases from J, with 11 bases in between. CDR1 and CDR2 (germline): SGHRS, YFSETQ. CDR3 sequence reads: CASSLEPLRQETQYF. The CDR3 DNA follows: TGCGCCAGCAGCTTGGAACCCCTGCGACAAGAGACCCAGTACTTC.

A word on this clone: The CDR3 ends on some other residue instead of the conserved phenylalanine or tryptophan, so this is likely a read error. This chain links TRBV19 with TRBJ1-1; TRBD1 aligns across 8 bases. Germline V lookup: CDR1 LNHDA, CDR2 SQIVND (reference sequence). J gave up 4 bases and V 5 bases, and 6 bases lay outside the gene matches. The CDR3 totals 14 residues. CDR3 nucleotides: TGTGCCAGTAGTTCAGGGGGCGGAAGCACTGAAGCTTTCTCT. As protein: CASSSGGGSTEAFS.

This chain links TRBV20-1 with TRBJ1-2; D is undetermined. The CDR3 runs 10 residues. Trimming took 6 bases from V and 10 from J, leaving 12 bases between them. Germline assignment: CDR1 DFQATT and CDR2 SNEGSKA (reference sequence). CDR3 protein: CSAGGTPYTF. DNA for the CDR3: TGCAGTGCCGGAGGAACCCCCTACACCTTC.

This clone was seen only a few times. V gene TRBV7-9 combines with J gene TRBJ1-3, with D tentatively TRBD1 (5 bases). V lost 6 bases, J lost 2 bases, and 14 bases lay in between. CDR3 length: 15 residues. CDR1 is SEHNR, CDR2 FQNEAQ, per germline (reference sequence). CDR3 protein: CASSLGGSAGNTIYF. The CDR3, as DNA: TGTGCCAGCAGTCTCGGGGGTAGCGCTGGAAACACCATATATTTT.

This CDR3 reads CAWMRGVYRTGSDTEAFF. In DNA, the CDR3 is TGTGCCTGGATGCGTGGGGTGTATCGGACAGGGAGCGACACTGAAGCTTTCTTT. The V and J genes are TRBV30 and TRBJ1-1, with 8 bases that match TRBD1. This CDR3 is built from 18 residues. Germline CDR1 and CDR2: GTSNPN and SVGIG (reference sequence). V lost 4 bases to trimming and J lost 3 bases; unmatched junction nucleotides: 19. The full variable domain, with the rest looked up from reference TRBV30 and TRBJ1-1, is SQTIHQWPATLVQPVGSPLSLECTVEGTSNPNLYWYRQAAGRGLQLLFYSVGIGQISSEVPQNLSASRPQDRQFILSSKKLLLSDSGFYLCAWMRGVYRTGSDTEAFFGQGTRLTVV.

The genes are TRBV6-6 and TRBJ2-7; D is undetermined. The V gene's germline CDR1 is MNHNY and CDR2 SVGAGI (reference sequence). This CDR3 is 13 amino acids long. V gave up 7 bases and J gave up 0 bases, with 10 bases separating them. The CDR3 nucleotides are TGTGCCAGCACTCCCCCCGGCTCCTACGAGCAGTACTTC. Translated, it gives CASTPPGSYEQYF.

The gene calls are TRBV2 and TRBJ1-1, with D unresolved. The CDR3 sequence is 14 residues long. From germline, CDR1 is SNHLY and CDR2 FYNNEI. V was clipped by 6 bases and J by 4 bases, with 15 bases between them. The DNA for the CDR3 is TGTGCCAGCAGAAACACCGCGGGCAGCACTGAAGCTTTCTTT. Protein product: CASRNTAGSTEAFF.

The chain links TRBV1 to TRBJ2-5; the tabulated D call, TRBD2, remains unverified against the DNA. TRBV1 is a listed pseudogene. There are 13 residues in the CDR3. CDR3 bases: TGCACCAGGTTACGCGTTTCCGGAGAGACCCAGTACTTC. This encodes CTRLRVSGETQYF.

This sequence joins TRBV11-3 and TRBJ2-1, with 13 bases aligning to TRBD2. The CDR3 contains 19 residues. With V trimmed by 4 bases and J by 0 bases, 9 bases remained unmatched. In germline, CDR1 is SGHNT, CDR2 YENEEA. CDR3 DNA sequence: TGTGCCAGCAGCTCGCGAGGGACTAGCGGGGCAAGCTCCTACAATGAGCAGTTCTTC. Translated: CASSSRGTSGASSYNEQFF. Complete variable domain (other parts from reference TRBV11-3 and TRBJ2-1): EAGVVQSPRYKIIEKKQPVAFWCNPISGHNTLYWYLQNLGQGPELLIRYENEEAVDDSQLPKDRFSAERLKGVDSTLKIQPAELGDSAVYLCASSSRGTSGASSYNEQFFGPGTRLTVL.

This chain joins TRBV19 and TRBJ2-7; D might be TRBD2 (7 bases). The CDR3 is 15 amino acids. Germline CDR1 and CDR2: LNHDA and SQIVND (reference sequence). V lost 3 bases to trimming and J lost 4 bases, with 16 bases between them. CDR3 in amino acids: CASSISGGNKYEQYF. The CDR3 DNA follows: TGTGCCAGTAGTATTTCGGGGGGCAATAAGTACGAGCAGTACTTC.

Only one count was recorded for this clone. The V gene is TRBV30, the J gene TRBJ1-4; TRBD1 agrees at 8 bases. The germline V gene has CDR1 GTSNPN and CDR2 SVGIG (reference sequence). The J segment lost 7 bases and the V segment lost 1 base, leaving 8 bases of the junction unmatched. This CDR3 region has 15 residues. This chain's CDR3 is CAWSARTGITEKLFF. CDR3 nucleotides: TGTGCCTGGAGTGCCCGGACAGGGATAACTGAAAAACTGTTTTTT. Filled out from reference TRBV30 and TRBJ1-4, the complete variable domain reads SQTIHQWPATLVQPVGSPLSLECTVEGTSNPNLYWYRQAAGRGLQLLFYSVGIGQISSEVPQNLSASRPQDRQFILSSKKLLLSDSGFYLCAWSARTGITEKLFFGSGTQLSVL.

This clone appeared a few times. This chain joins TRBV11-2 and TRBJ1-2; D uncertain. Germline CDR1 reads SGHAT; CDR2 reads FQNNGV. The CDR3 loop spans 12 amino acids. Trimming took off 5 bases at V and 8 bases at J, with 12 bases between the two ends. The CDR3 DNA sequence: TGTGCCAGCAGCACGAGCCGCGGGGGCTACACCTTC. It translates to CASSTSRGGYTF.

CDR3 sequence reads: CASSDDRAGTEAFF. Written as DNA, the CDR3 is TGCGCCAGCAGTGACGACAGGGCGGGCACTGAAGCTTTCTTT. This sequence joins TRBV10-2 and TRBJ1-1, with 7 nucleotides matching TRBD1. The V and J ends lost 3 bases and 4 bases, in that order; junction bases with no gene match: 5. The germline gives CDR1 WSHSY, CDR2 SAAADI. The CDR3 spans 14 residues.

V usage is TRBV29-1 and J usage is TRBJ1-2; D is ambiguous. The V end lost 6 bases, the J end lost 4 bases, and 9 bases lay between the germline ends. The CDR3 contains 11 residues. From germline, CDR1 is SQVTM and CDR2 ANQGSEA. In DNA, the CDR3 is TGCAGCGTCGCGGAACGCTATGGCTACACCTTC. Its translation is CSVAERYGYTF.

The CDR3 DNA reads as TGTGCCAGCACCTTCTACTCAAATGGGGCCCACACCGGGGAGCTGTTTTTT. As protein: CASTFYSNGAHTGELFF. The V and J genes are TRBV7-3 and TRBJ2-2; a possible D gene is TRBD1 (5 bases). V was cut by 7 bases and J by 3 bases, with 21 bases left in between. Germline values: CDR1 SGHTA, CDR2 FQGTGA. The CDR3 sequence is 17 residues long.

The chain recombines TRBV7-3 with TRBJ1-6; 10 bases are shared with TRBD1. Germline V gives CDR1 SGHTA, CDR2 FQGTGA. The CDR3 is made up of 16 amino acids. After removal of 2 bases from V and 7 bases from J, the junction contained 5 bases not matched to a gene. CDR3 protein: CASSLFGTGVNSPLHF. CDR3 in DNA: TGTGCCAGCAGCTTATTTGGGACAGGGGTGAATTCACCCCTCCACTTT. The full variable domain, in which reference TRBV7-3 and TRBJ1-6 provide the parts outside the CDR3, is GAGVSQTPSNKVTEKGKYVELRCDPISGHTALYWYRQSLGQGPEFLIYFQGTGAADDSGLPNDRFFAVRPEGSVSTLKIQRTERGDSAVYLCASSLFGTGVNSPLHFGNGTRLTVT.

This chain joins TRBV19 and TRBJ1-1, with a possible D match to TRBD1 (5 bases). Germline CDR1 is LNHDA and CDR2 is SQIVND (reference sequence). The ends were cut back, 1 base at V and 3 bases at J, with 6 bases in the middle. The CDR3 sequence is 13 residues long. CDR3 sequence reads: CASSIARDTEAFF. CDR3 bases: TGTGCCAGTAGTATAGCCAGGGACACTGAAGCTTTCTTT.

This clone is judged medium-sized. The chain employs TRBV7-9 and TRBJ2-2; 12 nucleotides align to TRBD2. This CDR3 is built from 17 residues. V shed 5 bases and J 5 bases; nucleotides not matched to a gene: 9. CDR1 and CDR2 from the germline V gene are SEHNR and FQNEAQ (reference sequence). The CDR3 region is CASSPTSGGSPTGELFF. CDR3 DNA sequence: TGTGCCAGCAGCCCCACTAGCGGGGGGTCACCGACCGGGGAGCTGTTTTTT. Complete variable domain (other parts from reference TRBV7-9 and TRBJ2-2): DTGVSQNPRHKITKRGQNVTFRCDPISEHNRLYWYRQTLGQGPEFLTYFQNEAQLEKSRLLSDRFSAERPKGSFSTLEIQRTEQGDSAMYLCASSPTSGGSPTGELFFGEGSRLTVL.